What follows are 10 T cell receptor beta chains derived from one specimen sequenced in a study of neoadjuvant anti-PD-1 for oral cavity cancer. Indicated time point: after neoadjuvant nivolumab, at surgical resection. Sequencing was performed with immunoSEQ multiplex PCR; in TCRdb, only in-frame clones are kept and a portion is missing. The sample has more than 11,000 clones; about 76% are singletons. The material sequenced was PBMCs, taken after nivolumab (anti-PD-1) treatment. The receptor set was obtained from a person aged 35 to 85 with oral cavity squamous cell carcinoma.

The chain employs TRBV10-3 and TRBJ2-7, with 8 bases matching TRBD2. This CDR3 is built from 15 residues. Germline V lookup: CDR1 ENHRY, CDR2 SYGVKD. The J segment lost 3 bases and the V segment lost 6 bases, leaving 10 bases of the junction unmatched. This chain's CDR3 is CAISNSGTSFYEQYF. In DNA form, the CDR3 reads TGTGCCATCAGCAACTCCGGGACTAGTTTCTACGAGCAGTACTTC.

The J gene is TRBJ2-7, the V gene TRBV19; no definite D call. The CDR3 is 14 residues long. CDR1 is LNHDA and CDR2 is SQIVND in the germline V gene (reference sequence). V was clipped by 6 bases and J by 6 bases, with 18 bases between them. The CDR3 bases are TGTGCCAGTAGGAACGGCCCCGCGGTGGGCGAGCAGTACTTC. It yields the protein CASRNGPAVGEQYF.

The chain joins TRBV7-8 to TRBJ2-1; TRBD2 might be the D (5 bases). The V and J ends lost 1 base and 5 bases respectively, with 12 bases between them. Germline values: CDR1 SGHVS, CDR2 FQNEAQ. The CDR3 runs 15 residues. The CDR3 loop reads CASSLEGSLNNEQFF. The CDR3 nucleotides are TGTGCCAGCAGCTTAGAAGGGAGCCTCAACAATGAGCAGTTCTTC.

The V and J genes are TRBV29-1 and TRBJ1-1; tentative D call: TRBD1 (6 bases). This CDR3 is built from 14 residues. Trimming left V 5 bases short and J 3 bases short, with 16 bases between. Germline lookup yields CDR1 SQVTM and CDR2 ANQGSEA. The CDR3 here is CSVRSGARDTEAFF. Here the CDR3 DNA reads TGCAGCGTTAGGTCAGGGGCTAGGGACACTGAAGCTTTCTTT.

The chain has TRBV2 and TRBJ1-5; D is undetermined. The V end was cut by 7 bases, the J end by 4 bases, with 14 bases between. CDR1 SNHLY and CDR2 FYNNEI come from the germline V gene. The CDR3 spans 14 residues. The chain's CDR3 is CASTGLGRNQPQHF. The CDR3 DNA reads TGTGCCAGCACTGGACTGGGAAGGAATCAGCCCCAGCATTTT. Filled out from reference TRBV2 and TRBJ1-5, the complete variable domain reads EPEVTQTPSHQVTQMGQEVILRCVPISNHLYFYWYRQILGQKVEFLVSFYNNEISEKSEIFDDQFSVERPDGSNFTLKIRSTKLEDSAMYFCASTGLGRNQPQHFGDGTRLSIL.

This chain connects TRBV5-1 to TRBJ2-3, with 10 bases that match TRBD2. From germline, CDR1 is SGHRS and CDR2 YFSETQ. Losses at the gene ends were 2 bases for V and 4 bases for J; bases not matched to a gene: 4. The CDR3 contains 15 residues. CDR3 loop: CASSLPSGGADTQYF. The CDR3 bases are TGCGCCAGCAGCTTACCAAGCGGGGGGGCAGATACGCAGTATTTT.

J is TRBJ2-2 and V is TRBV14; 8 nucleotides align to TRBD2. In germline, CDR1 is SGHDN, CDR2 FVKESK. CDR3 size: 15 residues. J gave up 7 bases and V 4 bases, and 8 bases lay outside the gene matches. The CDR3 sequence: CASSPVTGGIGELFF. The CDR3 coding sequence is TGTGCCAGCAGCCCAGTGACGGGAGGGATCGGGGAGCTGTTTTTT. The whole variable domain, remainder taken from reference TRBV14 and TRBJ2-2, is EAGVTQFPSHSVIEKGQTVTLRCDPISGHDNLYWYRRVMGKEIKFLLHFVKESKQDESGMPNNRFLAERTGGTYSTLKVQPAELEDSGVYFCASSPVTGGIGELFFGEGSRLTVL.

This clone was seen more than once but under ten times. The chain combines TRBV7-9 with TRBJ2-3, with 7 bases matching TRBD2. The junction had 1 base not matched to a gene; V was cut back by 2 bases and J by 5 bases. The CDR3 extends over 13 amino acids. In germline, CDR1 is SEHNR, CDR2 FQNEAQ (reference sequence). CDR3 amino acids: CASSLLAGDTQYF. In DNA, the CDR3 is TGTGCCAGCAGCTTATTAGCGGGAGATACGCAGTATTTT. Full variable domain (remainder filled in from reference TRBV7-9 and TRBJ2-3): DTGVSQNPRHKITKRGQNVTFRCDPISEHNRLYWYRQTLGQGPEFLTYFQNEAQLEKSRLLSDRFSAERPKGSFSTLEIQRTEQGDSAMYLCASSLLAGDTQYFGPGTRLTVL.

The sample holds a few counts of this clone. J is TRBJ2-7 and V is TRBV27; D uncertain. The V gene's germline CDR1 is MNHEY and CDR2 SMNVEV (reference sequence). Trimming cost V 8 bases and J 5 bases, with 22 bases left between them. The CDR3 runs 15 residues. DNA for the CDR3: TGTGCCAGCTCTCCGGCAGGATGGGGTAGAAACGAGCAGTACTTC. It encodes CASSPAGWGRNEQYF.

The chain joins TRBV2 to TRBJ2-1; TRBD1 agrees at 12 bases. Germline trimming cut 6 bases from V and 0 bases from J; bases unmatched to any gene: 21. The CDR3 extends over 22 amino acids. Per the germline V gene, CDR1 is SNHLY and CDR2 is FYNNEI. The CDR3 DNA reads TGTGCCAGCAGACCCCGGGACAGGGGGCCGGCTAGCGGGATTCGCTCCTACAATGAGCAGTTCTTC. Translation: CASRPRDRGPASGIRSYNEQFF.